Sequencing of this TCR beta chain was carried out in a study of blood T cell repertoires in COVID-19 (dated by TCRdb to about 2020). Notes on the research overall: Collaborator samples came from the United States, Italy and Spain and covered acute and convalescent phases of COVID-19. The prospective study material was composed of cDNA or gDNA derived from T cells, B-cell-depleted T cells, or PBMCs. Deeply sampled blood TCRbeta repertoires from subjects exposed to, actively infected with, or recovered from COVID-19 were included in the dataset. The repertoires were released in a freely available public database meant as a resource for research on the immune response to SARS-CoV-2. The samples were drawn from the first 160 participants of the ongoing ImmuneRACE study and from roughly 1,300 subjects provided by 6 global collaborators. A de-identified subject ID, COVID-19 status, age in years and sex were almost always included in the sample metadata. HLA class I and class II types, where available, came from metadata supplied by the sample provider rather than from assay-based typing.

Overall study outcomes, separate from this receptor: How much clinical and demographic metadata was included differed by source and by participant, and the metadata was provided uncurated.

The immunoSEQ Assay, a bias-controlled multiplex PCR, was used to amplify TCRbeta CDR3 regions from genomic DNA. The published analysis was carried out like this. Within the assay, amplification of reference gene primers was used to estimate how many nucleated cells each sample contained. Sequence reads were collapsed and filtered to measure the absolute abundance of every unique TCRbeta CDR3 rearrangement. For each sample, productive Simpson clonality was calculated by taking the square root of Simpson's diversity index across productive rearrangements. TCRdb took this table from immuneACCESS and kept in-frame rearrangements with V and J called. Such tables lack part of the clones; where checked against another copy, unresolved V genes explain under half of the gap, and the rest is unexplained. V, J and clone size are taken as reported in that table, and D and trimming were inferred from the DNA itself. The sample table holds about 250,000 clones, of which 70% to 90% were seen once. The top ten constitute just under 6.5% of the sample.

At one collaborating source in Seattle, patients were enrolled during active infection and were followed longitudinally through the course of disease. Each collaborating institution followed its own protocols to collect whole blood in K2EDTA tubes. For TCRbeta analysis, collaborators shipped samples as frozen whole blood, isolated PBMCs, or DNA extracted from either of those sample types. The CDR3, cysteine through phenylalanine, is 14 amino acids long. This entry keeps only the CDR3 DNA: 42 bases, framed from base 1. V loses 1 base of germline sequence and J loses 12 bases, and the interval between the two ends is 17 bases. Per the germline V gene, SGDLS is the CDR1 and YYNGEE is the CDR2. Regarding this clone: The specificity of this receptor is unknown. Base-call qualities are not available, and no considerably larger clone is one nucleotide away.

What was sequenced was peripheral blood. This clonotype was obtained from a woman aged 25 to 39 with COVID-19, enrolled during active disease. Here the chain combines TRBV9 and TRBJ2-1, with TRBD2 tentatively as D gene (5 bases match). The encoded CDR3 is CASSVRTMGEGQFF. The DNA sequence is TGTGCCAGCAGCGTAAGGACGATGGGAGAGGGGCAGTTCTTC.